This T cell receptor (beta chain) was retrieved from a study of blood T cell repertoires in COVID-19. Whole-study context: The origin of the acute and convalescent COVID-19 samples was the United States, Italy and Spain. The cDNA or gDNA used as material had been derived from T cells, B-cell-depleted T cells, or PBMCs.

This CDR3 comprises 14 residues. V gave up 6 bases and J gave up 7 bases, with 19 bases separating them. CDR1 is SGHRS and CDR2 is YFSETQ in the germline V gene. Original data processing: The assay estimated nucleated cells by amplifying reference gene primers. The table came from immunoSEQ multiplex PCR; TCRdb's copy has only in-frame clones and leaves some out. V, J and clone size are those of that table, while D and trimming were read from the DNA. The table has 30,000 to 40,000 clones, around nine tenths seen once. Material for sequencing was peripheral blood. V is TRBV5-1 and J is TRBJ2-5, with D uncertain. This clonotype was obtained from a human donor in a cohort sampled during active COVID-19. CDR3 nucleotides: TGCGCCAGCATCCCGACCGGCGGCGGTGGGACCCAGTACTTC. The encoded protein is CASIPTGGGGTQYF.